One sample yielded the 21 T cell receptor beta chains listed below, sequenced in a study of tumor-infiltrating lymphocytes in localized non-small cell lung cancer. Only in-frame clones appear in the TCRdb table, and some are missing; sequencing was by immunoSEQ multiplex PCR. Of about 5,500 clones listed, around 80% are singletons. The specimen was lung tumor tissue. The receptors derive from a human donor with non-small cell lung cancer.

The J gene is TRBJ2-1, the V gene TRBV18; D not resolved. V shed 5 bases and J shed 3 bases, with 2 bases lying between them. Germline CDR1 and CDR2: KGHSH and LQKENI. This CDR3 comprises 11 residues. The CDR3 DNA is TGTGCCAGCTCAAGCTACAATGAGCAGTTCTTC. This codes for CASSSYNEQFF.

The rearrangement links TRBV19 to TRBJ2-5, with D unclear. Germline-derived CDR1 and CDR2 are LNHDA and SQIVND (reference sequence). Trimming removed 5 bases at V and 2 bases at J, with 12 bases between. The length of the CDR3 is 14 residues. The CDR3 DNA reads TGTGCCAGTAGTCCCCGAGGATGGCAAGAGACCCAGTACTTC. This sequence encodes CASSPRGWQETQYF.

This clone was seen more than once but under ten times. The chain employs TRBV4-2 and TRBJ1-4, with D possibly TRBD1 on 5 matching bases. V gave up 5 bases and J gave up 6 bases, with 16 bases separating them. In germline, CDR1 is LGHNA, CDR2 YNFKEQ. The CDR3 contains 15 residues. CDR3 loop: CASSLDAGGYEKLFF. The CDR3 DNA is TGTGCCAGCAGCTTGGATGCGGGGGGGTATGAAAAACTGTTTTTT.

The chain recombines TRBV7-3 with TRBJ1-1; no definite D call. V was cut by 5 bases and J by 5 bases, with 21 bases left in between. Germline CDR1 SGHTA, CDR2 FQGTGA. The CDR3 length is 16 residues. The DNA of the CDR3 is TGTGCCAGCAGCCCCCTCCTCCGCGACCGGGATACTGAAGCTTTCTTT. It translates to CASSPLLRDRDTEAFF.

In nucleotides, the CDR3 is TGTGCCAGCAGTGAATTAGCAGGGCCCCAGCATTTT. It is translated as CASSELAGPQHF. The rearrangement links TRBV25-1 to TRBJ1-5; D ambiguous. Germline CDR1 and CDR2: MGHDK and SYGVNS. The germline V and J ends were trimmed by 1 base and 9 bases, with 7 bases remaining between them. CDR3 length: 12 amino acids.

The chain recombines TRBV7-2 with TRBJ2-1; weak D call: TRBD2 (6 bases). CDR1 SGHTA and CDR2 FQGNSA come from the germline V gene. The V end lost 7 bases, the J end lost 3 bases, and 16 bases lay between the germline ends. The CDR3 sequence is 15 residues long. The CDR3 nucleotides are TGTGCCAGCAACTCCCTAGGAGGGTTCTACAATGAGCAGTTCTTC. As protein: CASNSLGGFYNEQFF.

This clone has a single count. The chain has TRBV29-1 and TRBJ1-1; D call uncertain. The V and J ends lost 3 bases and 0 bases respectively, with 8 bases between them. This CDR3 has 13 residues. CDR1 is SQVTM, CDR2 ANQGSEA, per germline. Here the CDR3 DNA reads TGCAGCGTTGACGGGGAAATGAACACTGAAGCTTTCTTT. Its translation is CSVDGEMNTEAFF.

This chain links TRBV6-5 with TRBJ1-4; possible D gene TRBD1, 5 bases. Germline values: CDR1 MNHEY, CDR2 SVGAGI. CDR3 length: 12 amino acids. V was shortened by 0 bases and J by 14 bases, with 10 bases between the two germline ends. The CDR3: CASSYSTGTLFF. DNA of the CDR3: TGTGCCAGCAGTTACTCCACCGGGACCCTGTTTTTT.

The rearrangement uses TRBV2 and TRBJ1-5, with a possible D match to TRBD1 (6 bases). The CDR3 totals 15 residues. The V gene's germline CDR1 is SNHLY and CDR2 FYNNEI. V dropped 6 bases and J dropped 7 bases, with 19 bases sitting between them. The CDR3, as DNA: TGTGCCAGCAGGAAAGGGGGACTTAGGGAACAGCCCCAGCATTTT. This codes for CASRKGGLREQPQHF.

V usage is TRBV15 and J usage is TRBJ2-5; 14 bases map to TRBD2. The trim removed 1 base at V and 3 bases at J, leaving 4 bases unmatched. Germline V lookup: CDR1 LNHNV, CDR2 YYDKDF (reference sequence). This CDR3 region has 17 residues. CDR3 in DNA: TGTGCCACCAGCAGAGGGGGGGGACTAGCGGGAGAAGAGACCCAGTACTTC. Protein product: CATSRGGGLAGEETQYF.

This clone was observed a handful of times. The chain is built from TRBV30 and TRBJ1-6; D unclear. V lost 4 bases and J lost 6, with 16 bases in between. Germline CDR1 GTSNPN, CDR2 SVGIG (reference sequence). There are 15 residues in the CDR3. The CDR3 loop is CAWNLREVFNSPLHF. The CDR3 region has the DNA TGTGCCTGGAACCTAAGGGAGGTTTTTAATTCACCCCTCCACTTT.

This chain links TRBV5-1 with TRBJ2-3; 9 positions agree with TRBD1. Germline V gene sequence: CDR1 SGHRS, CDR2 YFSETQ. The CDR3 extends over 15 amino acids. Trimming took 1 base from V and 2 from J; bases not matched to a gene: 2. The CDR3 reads CASSLRTGVTDTQYF. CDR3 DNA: TGCGCCAGCAGCTTGAGGACAGGGGTCACAGATACGCAGTATTTT.

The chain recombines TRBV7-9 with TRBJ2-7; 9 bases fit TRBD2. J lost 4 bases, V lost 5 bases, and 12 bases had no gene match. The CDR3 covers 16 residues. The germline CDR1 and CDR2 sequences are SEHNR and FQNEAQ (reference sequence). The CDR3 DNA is TGTGCCAGCAGCCCCCCTTTGCGGGGGGGCGATTACGAGCAGTACTTC. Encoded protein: CASSPPLRGGDYEQYF.

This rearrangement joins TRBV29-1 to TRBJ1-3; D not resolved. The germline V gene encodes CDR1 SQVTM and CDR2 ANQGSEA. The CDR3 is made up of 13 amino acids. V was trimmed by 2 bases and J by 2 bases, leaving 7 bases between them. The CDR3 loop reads CSVELAAGNTIYF. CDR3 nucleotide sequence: TGCAGCGTTGAACTCGCAGCTGGAAACACCATATATTTT.

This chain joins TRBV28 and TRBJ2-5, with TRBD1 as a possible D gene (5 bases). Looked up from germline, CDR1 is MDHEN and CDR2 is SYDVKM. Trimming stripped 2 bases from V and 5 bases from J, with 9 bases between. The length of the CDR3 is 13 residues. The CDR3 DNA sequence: TGTGCCAGCAGTTTACAGGGTCGGGAGACCCAGTACTTC. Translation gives CASSLQGRETQYF.

DNA of the CDR3: TGCGCCAGCAGCTTGGATCCGGCCCCGGAGAACACTGAAGCTTTCTTT. Translated, it gives CASSLDPAPENTEAFF. The chain links TRBV5-1 to TRBJ1-1, with no clear D. The V gene's germline CDR1 is SGHRS and CDR2 YFSETQ. The ends were cut back, 0 bases at V and 1 base at J, with 13 bases in the middle. The CDR3 is 16 residues long.

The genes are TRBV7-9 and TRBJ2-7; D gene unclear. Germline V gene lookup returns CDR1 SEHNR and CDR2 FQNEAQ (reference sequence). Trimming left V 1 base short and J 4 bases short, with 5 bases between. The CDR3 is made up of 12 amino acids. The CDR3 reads CASSLEVYEQYF. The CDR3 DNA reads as TGTGCCAGCAGCTTAGAAGTTTACGAGCAGTACTTC.

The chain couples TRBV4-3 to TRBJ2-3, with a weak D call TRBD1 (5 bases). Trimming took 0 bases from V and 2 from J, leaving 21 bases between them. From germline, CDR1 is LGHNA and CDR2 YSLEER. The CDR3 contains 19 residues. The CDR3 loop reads CASSQDGRGRGAFTDTQYF. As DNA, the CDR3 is TGCGCCAGCAGCCAAGACGGGCGCGGTAGGGGCGCCTTCACAGATACGCAGTATTTT.

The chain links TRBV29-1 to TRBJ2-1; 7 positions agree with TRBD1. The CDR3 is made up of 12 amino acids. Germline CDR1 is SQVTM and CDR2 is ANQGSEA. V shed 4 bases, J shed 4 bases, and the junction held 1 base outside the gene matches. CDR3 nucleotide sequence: TGCAGCGTTGTACAGGGGTACAATGAGCAGTTCTTC. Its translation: CSVVQGYNEQFF.

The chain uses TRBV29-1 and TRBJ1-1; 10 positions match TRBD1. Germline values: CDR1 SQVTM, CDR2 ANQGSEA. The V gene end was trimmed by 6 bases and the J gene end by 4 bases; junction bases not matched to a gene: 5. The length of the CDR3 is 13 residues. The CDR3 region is CSVKTGGGTEAFF. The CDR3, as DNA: TGCAGCGTAAAGACAGGGGGCGGCACTGAAGCTTTCTTT. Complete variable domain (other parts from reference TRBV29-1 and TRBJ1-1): SAVISQKPSRDICQRGTSLTIQCQVDSQVTMMFWYRQQPGQSLTLIATANQGSEATYESGFVIDKFPISRPNLTFSTLTVSNMSPEDSSIYLCSVKTGGGTEAFFGQGTRLTVV.

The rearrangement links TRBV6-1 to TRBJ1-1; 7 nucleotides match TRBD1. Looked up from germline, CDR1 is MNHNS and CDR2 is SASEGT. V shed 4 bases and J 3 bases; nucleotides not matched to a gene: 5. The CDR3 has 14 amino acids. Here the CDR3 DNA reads TGTGCCAGCAGTGTTATGGGACAGTACACTGAAGCTTTCTTT. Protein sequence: CASSVMGQYTEAFF.